Sequencing of this T cell receptor (beta chain) was carried out in a study of blood T cells in healthy people across ages. It was with a sample-barcoded 5' primer and a J-beta primer mix that a second PCR of about 6 to 12 cycles was run. TCRdb reprocessed the 5' RACE reads via MiXCR and lists one record per CDR3 protein. The sample carries 380,000 or so distinct CDR3 sequences, 50% to 60% recorded once. V was pared by 1 base and J by 7 bases, with 5 bases between. The V gene's germline CDR1 is SGHTA and CDR2 FQGNSA. There are 12 residues in the CDR3. Peripheral blood, roughly 9.3 milliliters per donor, was collected. This clonotype was observed a handful of times.

Sample: blood. The TCR originated in a man between 60 and 75 years old in good health. The chain recombines TRBV7-2 with TRBJ1-5; no reliable D call. CDR3 in amino acids: CASSLGLQPQHF. In nucleotides, the CDR3 is TGTGCCAGCAGCTTAGGTTTGCAGCCCCAGCATTTT.